These T cell receptor beta chains were read from a single sample in a study of T cells in Graves' hyperthyroidism and ophthalmopathy. TCRdb itself ran the multiplex PCR reads through MiXCR, one entry per CDR3 protein. The data contain under 650,000 distinct CDR3 sequences, 15% to 20% of them seen just once; the ten biggest clones take up 3.8%. The sequenced material came from blood. The receptors shown here come from a woman in her 30s with Graves' hyperthyroidism. Both conserved end residues are part of each CDR3. The order of the fields is D gene, V gene, J gene, clone size, CDR3 protein, CDR3 DNA. A D gene is named only where the DNA matches it firmly. Some rows mark clone size as missing; the rest say once, few, many or name a class of expanded clone.

TRBD2	TRBV20-1	TRBJ2-1	many	CSARRSSGRVFNEQFF	TGCAGTGCTAGACGGTCTAGCGGGAGGGTTTTCAATGAGCAGTTCTTC
.	TRBV27	TRBJ2-7	many	CASSSSGLAGFLPYEQYF	.
.	TRBV5-1	TRBJ1-6	.	CASSLAGRPNSPLHF	TGCGCCAGCAGCTTGGCGGGACGGCCAAATTCACCCCTCCACTTT
TRBD2	TRBV5-6	TRBJ2-3	many	CASSLVVGRVTDTQYF	TGTGCCAGCAGCTTGGTGGTGGGGAGGGTCACAGATACGCAGTATTTT
.	TRBV5-6	TRBJ2-5	few	CASSSGRLETQYF	TGTGCCAGCAGCTCCGGACGGCTGGAGACCCAGTACTTC
.	TRBV12-3/TRBV12-4	TRBJ2-7	.	CASALGGSLEQYF	TGTGCCAGCGCCTTAGGTGGGAGCCTCGAGCAGTACTTC
TRBD1	TRBV7-2	TRBJ2-1	many	CASSPGTGAYNEQFF	TGTGCCAGCAGCCCCGGGACAGGGGCATACAATGAGCAGTTCTTC
.	TRBV9	TRBJ1-2	few	CASSVAKGYLYGYTF	TGTGCCAGCAGCGTAGCTAAGGGTTACCTCTATGGCTACACCTTC
.	TRBV12-3/TRBV12-4	TRBJ1-2	many	CASSLDRFGYTF	TGTGCCAGCAGTCTCGACAGGTTTGGCTACACCTTC
TRBD1	TRBV15	TRBJ1-1	.	CATSRDRGSGGTEAFF	TGTGCCACCAGCAGAGATCGGGGGTCAGGGGGAACTGAAGCTTTCTTT
.	TRBV7-9	TRBJ2-5	.	CASSFQGGPETQYF	TGTGCCAGCAGCTTTCAGGGGGGACCGGAGACCCAGTACTTC
.	TRBV7-9	TRBJ2-3	many	CASRPSRAESTDTQYF	TGTGCCAGCAGACCCTCCCGGGCGGAGAGCACAGATACGCAGTATTTT
TRBD1	TRBV5-1	TRBJ1-2	.	CASRPLPPGQGDYGYTF	TGCGCCAGCAGGCCCCTCCCTCCGGGACAGGGGGACTATGGCTACACCTTC
.	TRBV28	TRBJ1-1	many	CASSLWGYGTEAFF	TGTGCCAGCAGTTTGTGGGGGTATGGGACTGAAGCTTTCTTT
TRBD1	TRBV10-1	TRBJ1-1	many	CASSAGRGFTEAFF	TGCGCCAGCAGTGCCGGCAGGGGGTTCACTGAAGCTTTCTTT
.	TRBV18	TRBJ1-1	many	CASSPMRGFDEAFF	TGTGCCAGCTCACCAATGAGAGGGTTCGATGAAGCTTTCTTT
.	TRBV19	TRBJ1-5	few	CASSSSYRVSNQPQHF	TGTGCCAGTAGTTCGAGTTACAGGGTTAGCAATCAGCCCCAGCATTTT
TRBD1	TRBV6-1	TRBJ2-1	.	CASSTVGQLNEQFF	TGTGCCAGCTCCACCGTGGGACAGCTCAATGAGCAGTTCTTC
.	TRBV5-6	TRBJ2-7	many	CASSLGTREQYF	TGTGCCAGCAGCTTGGGAACCCGCGAGCAGTACTTC
TRBD2	TRBV7-2	TRBJ2-1	many	CASSLGGLGSYNEQFF	TGTGCCAGCAGCTTAGGTGGACTAGGGTCCTACAATGAGCAGTTCTTC
.	TRBV12-3/TRBV12-4	TRBJ1-1	many	CASSFGRRNTEAFF	TGTGCCAGCAGTTTTGGGAGAAGGAACACTGAAGCTTTCTTT
.	TRBV28	TRBJ1-2	.	CASSPPGWGAGYTF	TGTGCCAGCAGCCCCCCAGGGTGGGGAGCCGGCTACACCTTC
TRBD2	TRBV6-1	TRBJ2-5	many	CASSYLGGETQYF	TGTGCCAGCAGTTACCTGGGGGGGGAGACCCAGTACTTC
.	TRBV19	TRBJ2-3	.	CASSITGTEDTDTQYF	TGTGCCAGTAGTATCACCGGGACGGAAGACACAGATACGCAGTATTTT
.	TRBV20-1	TRBJ2-2	few	CSASYAGPFSRGTGELFF	TGCAGTGCTAGCTATGCCGGGCCTTTTTCGAGAGGCACCGGGGAGCTGTTTTTT
TRBD1	TRBV12-3/TRBV12-4	TRBJ1-1	many	CASSLATGTGAEAFF	TGTGCCAGCAGTTTGGCAACCGGGACAGGGGCTGAAGCTTTCTTT